This T cell receptor beta chain derives from a study of vaccination effects on CD4 cells after COVID-19. The CDR3 totals 17 residues. The junction had 12 bases not matched to a gene; V was cut back by 0 bases and J by 7 bases. The germline V gene encodes CDR1 SGHRS and CDR2 YFSETQ. Antigen-specific CD4+ T cells were expanded (with viral peptide pools) by the ViraFEST assay ahead of sequencing. CD4+ T cell isolation took place after less than 13 days of culture. Each participant was given two doses of one vaccine (BNT162b2 or mRNA-1273). IL-2 at 10 IU/ml and peptides at 10 ug/ml were added to cultured PBMC, approximately 2.2 million per well. Half the medium was swapped for IL-2 medium on days 3 and 7. Sequenced by immunoSEQ multiplex PCR; TCRdb stores in-frame clones only, minus some. Of about 33,000 clones listed, about 70% are singletons. In the case of this clone: The antigen is undetermined.

The chain recombines TRBV5-1 with TRBJ1-4; 7 positions match TRBD1. Source: CD4+ T cells from PBMCs cultured with HCoV-229E spike peptides, taken after COVID-19 vaccination. The origin of this receptor is a human donor who received a COVID-19 vaccine. The CDR3, as DNA: TGCGCCAGCAGCTTGGATCCAGGGGGGTTTCGCGGTGAAAAACTGTTTTTT. It encodes CASSLDPGGFRGEKLFF.